Listed below are T cell receptor beta chains from one sample, sequenced in a study of identical twins. TCRdb fed the 5' RACE reads into MiXCR, producing one record per CDR3 protein. The repertoire holds some 690,000 distinct CDR3 sequences, with 21% as singletons. This same sample was also taken into another study, of T cells expressing NK-cell markers.

Sequenced: PBMCs. The receptors stem from a woman younger than 35 in good health. CDR3s include the opening cysteine and the closing phenylalanine or tryptophan. A D gene is named only where the DNA matches it firmly. Clone size is given for some rows only: seen once, a few or many times, or a class if the clone is expanded.

D: NA
J: TRBJ2-3
size: many
V: TRBV29-1
DNA: TGCAGCGTTGCCCCCACAGATACGCAGTATTTT
CDR3: CSVAPTDTQYF

D: NA
J: TRBJ2-7
size: NA
V: TRBV29-1
DNA: TGCAGCGTTGAGAAGTGGGGCTCGGGGGAGCAGTACTTC
CDR3: CSVEKWGSGEQYF

D: NA
J: TRBJ2-7
size: NA
V: TRBV9
DNA: TGTGCCAGCAGCGTAGATGCGGATGGGGTCTACGAGCAGTACTTC
CDR3: CASSVDADGVYEQYF

D: NA
J: TRBJ2-7
size: few
V: TRBV12-3/TRBV12-4
DNA: TGTGCCACGACAAAGTTCGGCGGCTCCTACGAGCAGTACTTC
CDR3: CATTKFGGSYEQYF

D: NA
J: TRBJ2-1
size: NA
V: TRBV5-1
DNA: TGCGCCAGCAGCTTGAAGCCTGGCAATGAGCAGTTCTTC
CDR3: CASSLKPGNEQFF

D: NA
J: TRBJ2-7
size: few
V: TRBV12-3/TRBV12-4
DNA: TGTGCCAGCAGTTCCCCTCAGCGGCGGTACGAGCAGTACTTC
CDR3: CASSSPQRRYEQYF

D: TRBD1
J: TRBJ1-6
size: many
V: TRBV5-8
DNA: TGTGCCAGCAGCTTGCTGGGACAGGGGATTATCCACTTT
CDR3: CASSLLGQGIIHF

D: TRBD2
J: TRBJ2-5
size: few
V: TRBV20-1
DNA: TGCAGTGCTAGACGATTAGCGGGGGTAGAGACCCAGTACTTC
CDR3: CSARRLAGVETQYF

D: TRBD1
J: TRBJ2-5
size: NA
V: TRBV5-1
DNA: TGCGCCAGCAGCCCCAACCTCGGACAGGGGCGGGAGACCCAGTACTTC
CDR3: CASSPNLGQGRETQYF

D: TRBD2
J: TRBJ2-3
size: NA
V: TRBV7-2
DNA: TGTGCCAGCAGCTGGGCGGGGGGCGCCGGCACAGATACGCAGTATTTT
CDR3: CASSWAGGAGTDTQYF

D: NA
J: TRBJ2-5
size: many
V: TRBV3-1
DNA: TGTGCCAGCAGCCACCGATGGAGCCCACAACCGGAGGCCCAGTACTTC
CDR3: CASSHRWSPQPEAQYF

D: TRBD2
J: TRBJ2-7
size: few
V: TRBV20-1
DNA: TGCAGTGCTATCCCAGTAGCGGGCTCACTCTACGAGCAGTACTTC
CDR3: CSAIPVAGSLYEQYF

D: TRBD1
J: TRBJ1-1
size: few
V: TRBV9
DNA: TGTGCCAGCAGCGTAGGGACAGGGTTGGGTGAAGCTTTCTTT
CDR3: CASSVGTGLGEAFF

D: TRBD2
J: TRBJ2-5
size: few
V: TRBV20-1
DNA: TGCAGTGCTAGGCGGTCTAGCGGGGGAGAGACCCAGTACTTC
CDR3: CSARRSSGGETQYF

D: TRBD1
J: TRBJ2-7
size: NA
V: TRBV12-3/TRBV12-4
DNA: TGTGCCAGCGCCGAAGGGACAGGGGGTTACGAGCAGTACTTC
CDR3: CASAEGTGGYEQYF

D: NA
J: TRBJ1-1
size: NA
V: TRBV5-1
DNA: TGCGCCAGCAGCTTCAATCGGAAGCTTGAAGCTTTCTTT
CDR3: CASSFNRKLEAFF

D: TRBD1
J: TRBJ1-1
size: NA
V: TRBV6-5
DNA: TGTGCCAGCAGTTCCGGGGACAGCACGCAACTTGAAGCTTTCTTT
CDR3: CASSSGDSTQLEAFF

D: NA
J: TRBJ2-5
size: many
V: TRBV12-3/TRBV12-4
DNA: TGTGCCAGCAGTGATACAGGGCCCCAGTACTTC
CDR3: CASSDTGPQYF

D: NA
J: TRBJ2-5
size: NA
V: TRBV5-4
DNA: TGTGCCAGCAGCTCGTTTACCTCTAGGGCGGATGGAAAAGAGACCCAGTACTTC
CDR3: CASSSFTSRADGKETQYF

D: TRBD1
J: TRBJ2-2
size: NA
V: TRBV20-1
DNA: TGCAGTGCTAGGCCCCCCGACAGGGACACCGGGGAGCTGTTTTTT
CDR3: CSARPPDRDTGELFF

D: TRBD2
J: TRBJ2-7
size: few
V: TRBV5-1
DNA: TGCGCCAGCAGCCCCCGCGGGAAGCGGGAGGGCCAATCCCCCTACGAGCAGTACTTC
CDR3: CASSPRGKREGQSPYEQYF

D: NA
J: TRBJ2-7
size: many
V: TRBV10-3
DNA: TGTGCCATCACCACCCGTTACGAGCAGTACTTC
CDR3: CAITTRYEQYF

D: TRBD2
J: TRBJ2-5
size: many
V: TRBV18
DNA: TGTGCCAGCTCAACACGGACTAGCGGGGACGCAGGAGAGACCCAGTACTTC
CDR3: CASSTRTSGDAGETQYF

D: NA
J: TRBJ2-1
size: NA
V: TRBV27
DNA: TGTGCCAGCAGTTGGGGAAGGGACACCCATGAGCAGTTCTTC
CDR3: CASSWGRDTHEQFF

D: TRBD2
J: TRBJ2-7
size: NA
V: TRBV12-3/TRBV12-4
DNA: TGTGCCAGCAGCCCCTCTGAGCGGGAGCGAACCTACGAGCAGTACTTC
CDR3: CASSPSERERTYEQYF

D: TRBD2
J: TRBJ2-1
size: NA
V: TRBV20-1
DNA: TGCAGTTCTCGGGAGGACGACTACAATGAGCAGTTCTTC
CDR3: CSSREDDYNEQFF

D: TRBD1
J: TRBJ2-3
size: NA
V: TRBV18
DNA: TGTGCCAGCTCACCACAGGGGGCAGTCAAAACAGATACGCAGTATTTT
CDR3: CASSPQGAVKTDTQYF

D: NA
J: TRBJ1-2
size: many
V: TRBV12-3/TRBV12-4
DNA: TGTGCCAGCAGTTTAACCTGGGGCTACACCTTC
CDR3: CASSLTWGYTF

D: NA
J: TRBJ2-7
size: NA
V: TRBV5-1
DNA: TGCGCCAGCAGCTTGGACCCGGGGAAGGGCTACGAGCAGTACTTC
CDR3: CASSLDPGKGYEQYF

D: NA
J: TRBJ2-2
size: many
V: TRBV20-1
DNA: TGCAGTGCTCCGACCTTAACCGGGGAGCTGTTTTTT
CDR3: CSAPTLTGELFF

D: NA
J: TRBJ1-1
size: NA
V: TRBV7-2
DNA: TGTGCCAGCAGCTTAGAGAGGGACACTGAAGCTTTCTTT
CDR3: CASSLERDTEAFF

D: NA
J: TRBJ1-2
size: NA
V: TRBV7-2
DNA: TGTGCCAGCAGCTGGGCGGCACTGAACTATGGCTACACCTTC
CDR3: CASSWAALNYGYTF

D: TRBD1
J: TRBJ2-7
size: many
V: TRBV7-2
DNA: TGTGCAAGCAGGGGGCAGGTCGGATACGAGCAGTACTTC
CDR3: CASRGQVGYEQYF

D: NA
J: TRBJ1-2
size: NA
V: TRBV12-3/TRBV12-4
DNA: TGTGCCAGCAGTTTAGCGAAGGGGGTCGCTGGCTACACCTTC
CDR3: CASSLAKGVAGYTF

D: NA
J: TRBJ1-2
size: few
V: TRBV7-9
DNA: TGTGCCAGCTCCCAAGACGAATATGGCTACACCTTC
CDR3: CASSQDEYGYTF

D: TRBD1
J: TRBJ2-7
size: NA
V: TRBV29-1
DNA: TGCAGCGTTGCCCGGACAGGGGATGGCACCTACGAGCAGTACTTC
CDR3: CSVARTGDGTYEQYF

D: NA
J: TRBJ2-3
size: few
V: TRBV19
DNA: TGTGCCAGTAGTATTCGAGGTTACACAGATACGCAGTATTTT
CDR3: CASSIRGYTDTQYF